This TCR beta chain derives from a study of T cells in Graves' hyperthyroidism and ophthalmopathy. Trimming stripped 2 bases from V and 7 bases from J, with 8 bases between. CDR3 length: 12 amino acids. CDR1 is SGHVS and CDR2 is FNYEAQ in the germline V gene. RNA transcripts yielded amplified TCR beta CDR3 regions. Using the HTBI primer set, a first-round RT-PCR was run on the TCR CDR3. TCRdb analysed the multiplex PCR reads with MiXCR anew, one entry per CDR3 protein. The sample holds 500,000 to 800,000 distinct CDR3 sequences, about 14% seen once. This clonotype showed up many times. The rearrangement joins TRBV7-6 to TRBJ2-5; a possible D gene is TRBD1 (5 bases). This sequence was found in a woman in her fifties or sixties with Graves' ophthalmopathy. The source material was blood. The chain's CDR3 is CASSLQGVTQYF. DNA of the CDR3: TGTGCCAGCAGCTTACAGGGTGTGACCCAGTACTTC. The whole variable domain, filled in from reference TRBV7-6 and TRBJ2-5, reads GAGVSQSPRYKVTKRGQDVALRCDPISGHVSLYWYRQALGQGPEFLTYFNYEAQQDKSGLPNDRFSAERPEGSISTLTIQRTEQRDSAMYRCASSLQGVTQYFGPGTRLLVL.